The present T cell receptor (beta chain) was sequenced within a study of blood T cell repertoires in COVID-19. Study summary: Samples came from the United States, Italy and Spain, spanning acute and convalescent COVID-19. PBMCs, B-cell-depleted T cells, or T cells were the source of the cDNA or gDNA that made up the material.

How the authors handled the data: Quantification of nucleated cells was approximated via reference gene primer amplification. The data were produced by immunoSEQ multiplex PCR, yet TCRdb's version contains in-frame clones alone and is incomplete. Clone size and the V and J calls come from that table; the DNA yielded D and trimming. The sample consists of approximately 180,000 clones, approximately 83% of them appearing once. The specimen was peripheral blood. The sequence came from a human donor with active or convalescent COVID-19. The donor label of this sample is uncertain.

CDR3 sequence reads: CASSFPAGTSAEQFF. In DNA, the CDR3 is TGTGCCAGCAGTTTCCCCGCGGGGACCTCCGCTGAGCAGTTCTTC. The chain employs TRBV28 and TRBJ2-1, with D possibly matching TRBD2 (6 bases). The CDR3 is made up of 15 amino acids. Trimming left V 3 bases short and J 9 bases short, with 18 bases between. The germline V gene has CDR1 MDHEN and CDR2 SYDVKM.